This T cell receptor beta chain was observed in a study of early T cells in non-severe SARS-CoV-2 infection. In this sample, this clonotype turned up a few times. TCRdb recomputed calls from the 5' RACE reads with MiXCR, one row per CDR3 protein. The sample records some 91,000 distinct CDR3 sequences, roughly an eighth being singletons. This CDR3 has 14 amino acids. Looked up from germline, CDR1 is SEHNR and CDR2 is FQNEAQ (reference sequence). V gave up 6 bases and J gave up 3 bases, with 14 bases separating them. The chain joins TRBV7-9 to TRBJ1-1; D is unclear. The specimen was whole blood. The TCR sequence derives from an adult who was a healthcare worker with PCR-confirmed SARS-CoV-2 infection or an uninfected control (not recorded which). CDR3 protein: CASSLDWADTEAFF. CDR3 nucleotides: TGTGCCAGCAGTCTGGACTGGGCCGACACTGAAGCTTTCTTT.